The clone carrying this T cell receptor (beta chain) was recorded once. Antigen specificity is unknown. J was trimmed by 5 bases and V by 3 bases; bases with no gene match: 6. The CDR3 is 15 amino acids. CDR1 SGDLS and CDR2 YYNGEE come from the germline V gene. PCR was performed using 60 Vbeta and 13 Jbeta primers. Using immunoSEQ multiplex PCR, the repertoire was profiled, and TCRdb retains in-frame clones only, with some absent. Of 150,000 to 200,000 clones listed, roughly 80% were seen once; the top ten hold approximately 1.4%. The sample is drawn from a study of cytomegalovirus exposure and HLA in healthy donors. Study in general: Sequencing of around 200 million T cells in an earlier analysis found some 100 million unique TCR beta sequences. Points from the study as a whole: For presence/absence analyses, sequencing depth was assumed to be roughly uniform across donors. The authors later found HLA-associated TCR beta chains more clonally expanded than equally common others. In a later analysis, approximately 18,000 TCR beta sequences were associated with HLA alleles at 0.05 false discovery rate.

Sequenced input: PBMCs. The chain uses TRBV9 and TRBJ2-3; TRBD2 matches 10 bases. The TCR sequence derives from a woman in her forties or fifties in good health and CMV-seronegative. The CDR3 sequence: CASSGGLAERDTQYF. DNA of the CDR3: TGTGCCAGCAGCGGAGGACTAGCGGAAAGAGATACGCAGTATTTT. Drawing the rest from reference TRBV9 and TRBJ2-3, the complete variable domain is DSGVTQTPKHLITATGQRVTLRCSPRSGDLSVYWYQQSLDQGLQFLIQYYNGEERAKGNILERFSAQQFPDLHSELNLSSLELGDSALYFCASSGGLAERDTQYFGPGTRLTVL.